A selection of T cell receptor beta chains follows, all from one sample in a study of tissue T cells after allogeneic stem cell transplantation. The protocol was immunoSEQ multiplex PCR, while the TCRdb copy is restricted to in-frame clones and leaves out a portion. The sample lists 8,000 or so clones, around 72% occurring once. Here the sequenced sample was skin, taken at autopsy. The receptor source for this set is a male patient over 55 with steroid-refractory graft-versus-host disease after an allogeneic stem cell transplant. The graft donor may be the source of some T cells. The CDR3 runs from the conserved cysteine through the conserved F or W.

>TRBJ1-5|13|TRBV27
CASSLWGNQPQHF
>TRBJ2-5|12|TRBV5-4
CASSLYQETQYF
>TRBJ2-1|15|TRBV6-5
CASTEGRVPRGEQFF
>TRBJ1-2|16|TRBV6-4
CASSDSKLGGTYGYTF
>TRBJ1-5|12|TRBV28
CASSARAQPQHF
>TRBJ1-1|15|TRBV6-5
CASIREGGVNTEAFF
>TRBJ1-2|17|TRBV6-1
CASSGYLGLEPRHGYTF
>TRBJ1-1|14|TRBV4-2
CASSQDLNKGEAFF
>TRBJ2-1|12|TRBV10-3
CAIREEGNEQFF
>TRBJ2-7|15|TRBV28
CASSFTDGRRLGQYF
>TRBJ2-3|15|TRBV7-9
CASSTGTSGGYTQYF
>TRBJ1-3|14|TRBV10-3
CAAGGQGSRNTIYF
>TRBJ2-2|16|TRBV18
CASSERQGPNTGELFF
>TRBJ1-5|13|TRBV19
CASSISSYQPQHF
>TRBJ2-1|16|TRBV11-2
CASSLYSGGAHNEQFF
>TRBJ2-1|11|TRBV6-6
CASSYTNEQFF
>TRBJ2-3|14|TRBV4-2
CASSQGTSGDTQYF
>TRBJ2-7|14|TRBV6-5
CASSYGGAGYEQYF
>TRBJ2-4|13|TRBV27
CASRGRGLNIQYF
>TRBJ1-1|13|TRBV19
CASRVSREQQPFF
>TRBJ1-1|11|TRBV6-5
CASIRGTEAFF
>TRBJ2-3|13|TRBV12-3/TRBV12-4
CASSPSLADTQYF
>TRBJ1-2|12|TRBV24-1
CATSDGHYGYTF
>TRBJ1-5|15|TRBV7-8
CASSRDTRGNQPQHF
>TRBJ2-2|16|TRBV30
CAWKGSRIANTGELFF
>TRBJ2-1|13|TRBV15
CATSSGFRNEQFF
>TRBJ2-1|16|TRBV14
CASSQGALIRYNEQFF
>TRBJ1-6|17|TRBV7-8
CASSLSGVVRENSPLHF
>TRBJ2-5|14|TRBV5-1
CASSSSLGRETQYF
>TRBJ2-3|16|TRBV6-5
CASSSPGRVSTDTQYF
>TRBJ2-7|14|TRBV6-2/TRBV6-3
CASSSPRGSYEQYF
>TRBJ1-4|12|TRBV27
CASSSLNEKLFF
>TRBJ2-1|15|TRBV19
CASSSQLGEFNEQFF
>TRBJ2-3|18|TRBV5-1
CASSLIGRVGGAADTQYF
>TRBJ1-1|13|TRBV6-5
CASSYGEGFEAFF
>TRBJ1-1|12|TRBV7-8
CASSLDRSEAFF
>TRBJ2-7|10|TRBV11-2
CASSSGRTYF
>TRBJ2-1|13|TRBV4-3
CASSQALGNEQFF
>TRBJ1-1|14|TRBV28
CASRPRLYYTEAFF
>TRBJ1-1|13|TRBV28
CASSLRGNTEAFF
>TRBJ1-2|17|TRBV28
CASSLRAVSFTFYGYTF